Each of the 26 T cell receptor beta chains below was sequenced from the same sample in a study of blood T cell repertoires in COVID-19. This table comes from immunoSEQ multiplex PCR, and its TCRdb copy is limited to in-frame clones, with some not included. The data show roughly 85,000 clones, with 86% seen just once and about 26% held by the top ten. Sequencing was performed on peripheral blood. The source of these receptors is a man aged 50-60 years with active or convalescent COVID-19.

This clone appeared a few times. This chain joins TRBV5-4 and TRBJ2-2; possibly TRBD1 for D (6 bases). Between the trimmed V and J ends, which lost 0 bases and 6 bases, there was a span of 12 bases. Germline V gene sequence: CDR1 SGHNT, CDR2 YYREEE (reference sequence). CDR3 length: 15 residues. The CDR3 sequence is CASSLGSRGAGELFF. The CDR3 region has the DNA TGTGCCAGCAGCTTGGGTAGCAGGGGAGCCGGGGAGCTGTTTTTT. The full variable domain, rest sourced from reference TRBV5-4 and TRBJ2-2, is ETGVTQSPTHLIKTRGQQVTLRCSSQSGHNTVSWYQQALGQGPQFIFQYYREEENGRGNFPPRFSGLQFPNYSSELNVNALELDDSALYLCASSLGSRGAGELFFGEGSRLTVL.

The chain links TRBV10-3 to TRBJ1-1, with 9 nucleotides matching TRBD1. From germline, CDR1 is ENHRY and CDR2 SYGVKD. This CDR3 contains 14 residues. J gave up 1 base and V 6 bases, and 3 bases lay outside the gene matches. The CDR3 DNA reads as TGTGCCATCAGAGAGGACAGGGGGAACACTGAAGCTTTCTTT. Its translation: CAIREDRGNTEAFF.

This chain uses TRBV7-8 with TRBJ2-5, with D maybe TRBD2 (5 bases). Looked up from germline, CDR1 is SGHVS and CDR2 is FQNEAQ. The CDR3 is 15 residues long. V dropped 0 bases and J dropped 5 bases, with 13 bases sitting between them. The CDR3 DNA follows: TGTGCCAGCAGCTTAGCCCCCGCTAGCAGGGAGACCCAGTACTTC. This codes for CASSLAPASRETQYF.

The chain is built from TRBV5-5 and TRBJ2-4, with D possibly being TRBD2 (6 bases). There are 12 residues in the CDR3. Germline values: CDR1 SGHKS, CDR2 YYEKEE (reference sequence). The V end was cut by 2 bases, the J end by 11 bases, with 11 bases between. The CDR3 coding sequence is TGTGCCAGCAGCTTTTGGGGGGAGGTTCAGTACTTC. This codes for CASSFWGEVQYF.

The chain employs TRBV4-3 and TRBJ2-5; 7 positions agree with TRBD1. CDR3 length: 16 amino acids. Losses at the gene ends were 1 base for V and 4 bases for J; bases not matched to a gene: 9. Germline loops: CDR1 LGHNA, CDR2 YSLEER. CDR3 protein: CASSQGPGGGLETQYF. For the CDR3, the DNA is TGCGCCAGCAGCCAAGGTCCAGGGGGTGGATTAGAGACCCAGTACTTC.

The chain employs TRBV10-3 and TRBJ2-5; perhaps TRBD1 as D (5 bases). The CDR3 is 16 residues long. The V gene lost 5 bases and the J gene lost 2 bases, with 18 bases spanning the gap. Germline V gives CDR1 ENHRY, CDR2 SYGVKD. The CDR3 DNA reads TGTGCCATCAGTCCTGGGGCTAACGTACCACAAGAGACCCAGTACTTC. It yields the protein CAISPGANVPQETQYF.

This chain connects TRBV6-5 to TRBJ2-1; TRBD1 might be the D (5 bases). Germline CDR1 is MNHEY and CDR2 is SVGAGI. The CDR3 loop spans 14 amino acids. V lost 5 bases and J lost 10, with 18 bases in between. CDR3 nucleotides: TGTGCCAGCAGTCCCAGCCCGAGGCCAGGGGAGCAGTTCTTC. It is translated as CASSPSPRPGEQFF.

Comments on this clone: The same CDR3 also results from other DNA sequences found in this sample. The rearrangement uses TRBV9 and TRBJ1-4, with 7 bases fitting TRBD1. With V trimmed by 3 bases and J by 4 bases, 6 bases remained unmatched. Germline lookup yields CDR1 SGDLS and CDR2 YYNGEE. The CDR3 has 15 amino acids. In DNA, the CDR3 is TGTGCCAGCAGCGCCAGGGACAGCAGTAATGAAAAACTGTTTTTT. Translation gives CASSARDSSNEKLFF.

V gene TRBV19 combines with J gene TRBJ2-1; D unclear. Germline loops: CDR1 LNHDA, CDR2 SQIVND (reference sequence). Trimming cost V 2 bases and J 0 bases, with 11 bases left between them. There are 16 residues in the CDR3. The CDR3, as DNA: TGTGCCAGTAGTATACGATATGATAGCTCCTACAATGAGCAGTTCTTC. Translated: CASSIRYDSSYNEQFF. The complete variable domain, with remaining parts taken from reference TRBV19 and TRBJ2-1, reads DGGITQSPKYLFRKEGQNVTLSCEQNLNHDAMYWYRQDPGQGLRLIYYSQIVNDFQKGDIAEGYSVSREKKESFPLTVTSAQKNPTAFYLCASSIRYDSSYNEQFFGPGTRLTVL.

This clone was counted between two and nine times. The CDR3 DNA reads as TGCGCCAGCAGCTTGGCCCCCGGAGCAAACACTGAAGCTTTCTTT. Translated, it gives CASSLAPGANTEAFF. This chain joins TRBV5-1 and TRBJ1-1; D gene ambiguous. Germline lookup yields CDR1 SGHRS and CDR2 YFSETQ. The CDR3 runs 15 residues. Trimming removed 0 bases from V and 2 bases from J, with 11 bases in between.

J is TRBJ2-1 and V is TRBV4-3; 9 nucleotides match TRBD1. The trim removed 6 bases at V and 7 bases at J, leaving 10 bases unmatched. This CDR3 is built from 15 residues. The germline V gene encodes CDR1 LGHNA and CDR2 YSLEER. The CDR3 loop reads CASRITGTGSNEQFF. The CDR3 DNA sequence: TGCGCCAGCAGGATTACCGGGACAGGGTCGAATGAGCAGTTCTTC.

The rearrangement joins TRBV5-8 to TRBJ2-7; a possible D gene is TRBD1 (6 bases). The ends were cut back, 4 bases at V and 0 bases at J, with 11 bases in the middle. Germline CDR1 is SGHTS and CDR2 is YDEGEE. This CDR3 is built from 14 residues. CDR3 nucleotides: TGTGCCAGCAGCAGGGACACATCCTCCTACGAGCAGTACTTC. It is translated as CASSRDTSSYEQYF.

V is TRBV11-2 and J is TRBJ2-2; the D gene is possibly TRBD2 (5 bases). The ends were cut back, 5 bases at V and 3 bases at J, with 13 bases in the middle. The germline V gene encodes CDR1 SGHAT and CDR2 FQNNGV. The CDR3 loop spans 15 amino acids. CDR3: CASSISGSHTGELFF. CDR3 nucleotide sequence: TGTGCCAGCAGCATCAGCGGCTCACACACCGGGGAGCTGTTTTTT.

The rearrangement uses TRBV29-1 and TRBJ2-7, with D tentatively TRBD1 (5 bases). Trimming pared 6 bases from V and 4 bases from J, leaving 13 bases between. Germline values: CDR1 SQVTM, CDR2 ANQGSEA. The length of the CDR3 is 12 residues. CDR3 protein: CSVRKAGYEQYF. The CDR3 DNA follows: TGCAGCGTGCGAAAGGCAGGGTACGAGCAGTACTTC.

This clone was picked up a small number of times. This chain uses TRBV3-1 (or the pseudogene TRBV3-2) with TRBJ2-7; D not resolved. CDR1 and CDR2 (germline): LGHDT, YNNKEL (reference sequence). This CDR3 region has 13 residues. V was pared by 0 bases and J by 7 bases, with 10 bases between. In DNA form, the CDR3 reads TGTGCCAGCAGCCAAGATCTCACATTAGAGCAGTACTTC. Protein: CASSQDLTLEQYF.

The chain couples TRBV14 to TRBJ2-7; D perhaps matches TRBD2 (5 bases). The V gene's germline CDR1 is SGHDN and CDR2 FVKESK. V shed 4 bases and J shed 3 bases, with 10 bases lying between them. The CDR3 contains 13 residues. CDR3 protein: CASSRGLIYEQYF. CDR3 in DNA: TGTGCCAGCAGCCGAGGACTTATCTACGAGCAGTACTTC.

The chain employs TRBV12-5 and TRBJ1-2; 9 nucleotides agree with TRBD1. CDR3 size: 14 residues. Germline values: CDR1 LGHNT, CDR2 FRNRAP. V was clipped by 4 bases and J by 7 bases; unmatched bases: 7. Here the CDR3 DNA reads TGTGCTAGTGGTTCTTCGGGACAGGGTATTGGCTACACCTTC. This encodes CASGSSGQGIGYTF.

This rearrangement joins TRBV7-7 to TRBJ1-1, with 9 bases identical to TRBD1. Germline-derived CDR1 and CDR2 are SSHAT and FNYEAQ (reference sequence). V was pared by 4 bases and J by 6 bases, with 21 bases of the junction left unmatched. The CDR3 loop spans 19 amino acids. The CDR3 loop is CASSCLDRYLGQGLSEAFF. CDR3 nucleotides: TGTGCCAGCAGCTGTCTAGATAGGTACCTTGGACAGGGGCTATCTGAAGCTTTCTTT. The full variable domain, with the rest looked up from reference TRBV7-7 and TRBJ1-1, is GAGVSQSPRYKVTKRGQDVTLRCDPISSHATLYWYQQALGQGPEFLTYFNYEAQPDKSGLPSDRFSAERPEGSISTLTIQRTEQRDSAMYRCASSCLDRYLGQGLSEAFFGQGTRLTVV.

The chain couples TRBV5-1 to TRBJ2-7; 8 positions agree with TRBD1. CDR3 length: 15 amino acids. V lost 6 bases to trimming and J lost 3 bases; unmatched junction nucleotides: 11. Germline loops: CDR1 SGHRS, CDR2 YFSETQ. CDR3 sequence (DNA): TGCGCCAGCAAAAATTCCGGGACAGGTTTCTACGAGCAGTACTTC. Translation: CASKNSGTGFYEQYF.

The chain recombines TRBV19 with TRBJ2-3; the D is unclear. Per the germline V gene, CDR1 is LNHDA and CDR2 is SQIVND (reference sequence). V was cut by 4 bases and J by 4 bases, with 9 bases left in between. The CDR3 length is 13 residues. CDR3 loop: CASSTTQSDTQYF. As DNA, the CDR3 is TGTGCCAGTAGTACGACTCAATCAGATACGCAGTATTTT.

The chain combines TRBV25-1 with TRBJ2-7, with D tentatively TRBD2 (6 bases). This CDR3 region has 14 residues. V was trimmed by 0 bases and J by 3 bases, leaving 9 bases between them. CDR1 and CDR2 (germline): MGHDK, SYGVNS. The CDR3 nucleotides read TGTGCCAGCAGTGAATATGGGGGGAGCTACGAGCAGTACTTC. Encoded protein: CASSEYGGSYEQYF.

CDR3 residues: CASTLSGSYNSPLHF. Written as DNA, the CDR3 is TGTGCCAGCACCCTCAGTGGCTCCTATAATTCACCCCTCCACTTT. V usage is TRBV11-2 and J usage is TRBJ1-6; D call uncertain. Germline V gene lookup returns CDR1 SGHAT and CDR2 FQNNGV. The CDR3 has 15 residues. Deletions cut 7 bases from V and 0 bases from J, with 10 bases between.

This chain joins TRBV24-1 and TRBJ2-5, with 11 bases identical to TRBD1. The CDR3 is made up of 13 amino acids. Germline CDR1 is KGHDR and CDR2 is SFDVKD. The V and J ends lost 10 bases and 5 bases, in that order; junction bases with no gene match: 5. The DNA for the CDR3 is TGTGCCACAGGACAGGGGGCGCGGGAGACCCAGTACTTC. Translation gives CATGQGARETQYF.

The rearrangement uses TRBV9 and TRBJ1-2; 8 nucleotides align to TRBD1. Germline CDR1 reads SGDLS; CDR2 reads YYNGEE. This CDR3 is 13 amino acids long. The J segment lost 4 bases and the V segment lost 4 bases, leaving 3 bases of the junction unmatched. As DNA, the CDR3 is TGTGCCAGCAGCCTACAGGGGGGCTATGGCTACACCTTC. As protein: CASSLQGGYGYTF.

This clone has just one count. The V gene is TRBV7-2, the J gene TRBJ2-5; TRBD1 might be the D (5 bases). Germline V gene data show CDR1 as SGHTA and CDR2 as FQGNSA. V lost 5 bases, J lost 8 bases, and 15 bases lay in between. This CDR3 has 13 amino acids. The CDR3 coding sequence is TGTGCCAGCAGCCCCCGGGCCAGGGAAACCCAGTACTTC. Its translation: CASSPRARETQYF.

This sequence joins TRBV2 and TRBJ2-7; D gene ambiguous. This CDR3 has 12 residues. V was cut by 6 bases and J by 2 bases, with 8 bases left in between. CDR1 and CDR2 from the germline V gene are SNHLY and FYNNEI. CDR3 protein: CASRRGTYEQYF. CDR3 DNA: TGTGCCAGCAGAAGAGGTACCTACGAGCAGTACTTC.